The 12 T cell receptor beta chains reported below all come from one sample, sequenced in a study of regulatory T cells in long-lasting Graves disease. Time point indicated: newly diagnosed GD, antithyroid drugs for less than 3 months. Making the TCR library involved RNA that had been extracted from PBMCs. Arm-PCR of CDR3 regions and iRepertoire HTBI primers were used to build TCR beta libraries. TCRdb passed the multiplex PCR reads through MiXCR, listing each CDR3 protein once. Of 350,000 to 500,000 distinct CDR3 sequences in the sample, around 15% were seen once. Separately, the same data were catalogued under a study of T cells in Graves' hyperthyroidism and ophthalmopathy.

Specimen: peripheral blood mononuclear cells (PBMCs), collected at new diagnosis, from a patient treated with antithyroid drugs. These receptors all stem from a woman aged 45 to 65 with Graves disease.

This clonotype was counted many times. The chain recombines TRBV11-2 with TRBJ2-6, with no clear D. Germline CDR1 is SGHAT and CDR2 is FQNNGV. The CDR3 has 16 residues. The V gene lost 5 bases and the J gene lost 0 bases, with 11 bases spanning the gap. The CDR3 loop reads CASSQDLTSGANVLTF. In nucleotides, the CDR3 is TGTGCCAGCAGCCAGGACCTGACCTCTGGGGCCAACGTCCTGACTTTC.

The chain joins TRBV20-1 to TRBJ2-5; 7 bases map to TRBD2. The CDR3 is made up of 12 amino acids. Germline trimming cut 4 bases from V and 2 bases from J; bases unmatched to any gene: 1. Germline CDR1 is DFQATT and CDR2 is SNEGSKA (reference sequence). DNA of the CDR3: TGCAGTGCTAAGGGACTACAAGAGACCCAGTACTTC. Translation gives CSAKGLQETQYF.

A word on this clonotype: A far larger clone is a single base away, which makes a read error likely. The chain's CDR3 is CASSRSSGRAVVEQYF. Written as DNA, the CDR3 is TGTGCCAGCAGTCGATCTAGCGGGAGGGCCGTGGTGGAGCAGTACTTC. V is TRBV6-1 and J is TRBJ2-7, with 12 bases aligning to TRBD2. The CDR3 has 16 amino acids. Germline assignment: CDR1 MNHNS and CDR2 SASEGT. Trimming cost V 5 bases and J 7 bases; bases outside gene matches: 12.

The chain links TRBV4-1 to TRBJ2-7, with 7 bases that match TRBD1. The CDR3 loop spans 13 amino acids. Losses at the gene ends were 7 bases for V and 1 base for J; bases not matched to a gene: 4. Germline V gene data show CDR1 as MGHRA and CDR2 as YSYEKL. The CDR3 DNA reads as TGCGCCAGCATGGGGACAGAATCCTACGAGCAGTACTTC. Protein product: CASMGTESYEQYF.

For this clonotype: A read error may be the cause here, since a much bigger clone is one base away. The V and J genes are TRBV6-2 or TRBV6-3 and TRBJ2-3; no reliable D call. The closer fit of TRBJ2-7 to the DNA end suggests the J call may be wrong. CDR1 and CDR2 (germline): MNHEY, SVGEGT. This CDR3 region has 13 residues. The DNA for the CDR3 is TGTGCCAGCAGGGCTCCCCCGATAAATGAGCAGTACTTC. Residues: CASRAPPINEQYF.

This clonotype was recorded many times. The CDR3 sequence is CAISERGSQETQYF. CDR3 nucleotide sequence: TGTGCCATCAGTGAACGAGGGAGCCAAGAGACCCAGTACTTC. The rearrangement links TRBV10-3 to TRBJ2-5; possibly TRBD2 for D (5 bases). V was trimmed by 3 bases and J by 1 base, leaving 9 bases between them. Germline V gives CDR1 ENHRY, CDR2 SYGVKD. The CDR3 covers 14 residues.

In this sample, this clonotype turned up many times. This sequence joins TRBV28 and TRBJ1-4; 8 nucleotides align to TRBD1. Per germline, CDR1 MDHEN and CDR2 SYDVKM. This CDR3 has 14 residues. After removal of 2 bases from V and 6 bases from J, the junction contained 2 bases not matched to a gene. CDR3 DNA sequence: TGTGCCAGCAGTTTACCGACAGGGGATGAAAAACTGTTTTTT. Its protein is CASSLPTGDEKLFF.

As concerns this clonotype: One base away lies a much larger clone, so this may be a sequencing read error. DNA for the CDR3: TGCGCCAGCAGCACGGACGGAAACAATGAGCAGTGCTTC. Translating gives CASSTDGNNEQCF. The chain links TRBV5-1 to TRBJ2-1; no definite D call. This CDR3 contains 13 residues. The germline V gene has CDR1 SGHRS and CDR2 YFSETQ.

V gene TRBV10-3 combines with J gene TRBJ2-5, with 7 bases fitting TRBD1. The CDR3 runs 14 residues. CDR1 ENHRY and CDR2 SYGVKD come from the germline V gene. The junction had 9 bases not matched to a gene; V was cut back by 4 bases and J by 7 bases. The CDR3 DNA sequence: TGTGCCATCAGTGCAGCCGGGACAGAAGTGACCCAGTACTTC. Translated, it gives CAISAAGTEVTQYF.

This clonotype was picked up many times. V and J are TRBV5-1 and TRBJ2-3; D remains ambiguous. Trimming removed 0 bases from V and 6 bases from J, with 8 bases in between. There are 13 residues in the CDR3. Germline V CDR1 and CDR2: SGHRS, YFSETQ. The CDR3 sequence is CASSLGQPDTQYF. Here the CDR3 DNA reads TGCGCCAGCAGCTTGGGACAACCCGATACGCAGTATTTT.

This clonotype occurred many times. The rearrangement joins TRBV12-3 or TRBV12-4 to TRBJ1-5; D is ambiguous. This CDR3 region has 14 residues. V was trimmed by 2 bases and J by 3 bases, leaving 8 bases between them. The CDR3 DNA follows: TGTGCCAGCAGTTTAAGTAGGGACAATCAGCCCCAGCATTTT. As protein: CASSLSRDNQPQHF.

This clonotype was seen ten or more times. V gene TRBV2 combines with J gene TRBJ1-2, with 8 bases identical to TRBD1. The CDR3 covers 13 residues. V dropped 7 bases and J dropped 3; count of bases not matched to a gene: 4. Germline V lookup: CDR1 SNHLY, CDR2 FYNNEI. The CDR3 here is CASTTTGDYGYTF. The CDR3 bases are TGTGCCAGCACCACGACAGGGGACTATGGCTACACCTTC. The variable domain in full, with the rest retrieved from reference TRBV2 and TRBJ1-2, is EPEVTQTPSHQVTQMGQEVILRCVPISNHLYFYWYRQILGQKVEFLVSFYNNEISEKSEIFDDQFSVERPDGSNFTLKIRSTKLEDSAMYFCASTTTGDYGYTFGSGTRLTVV.